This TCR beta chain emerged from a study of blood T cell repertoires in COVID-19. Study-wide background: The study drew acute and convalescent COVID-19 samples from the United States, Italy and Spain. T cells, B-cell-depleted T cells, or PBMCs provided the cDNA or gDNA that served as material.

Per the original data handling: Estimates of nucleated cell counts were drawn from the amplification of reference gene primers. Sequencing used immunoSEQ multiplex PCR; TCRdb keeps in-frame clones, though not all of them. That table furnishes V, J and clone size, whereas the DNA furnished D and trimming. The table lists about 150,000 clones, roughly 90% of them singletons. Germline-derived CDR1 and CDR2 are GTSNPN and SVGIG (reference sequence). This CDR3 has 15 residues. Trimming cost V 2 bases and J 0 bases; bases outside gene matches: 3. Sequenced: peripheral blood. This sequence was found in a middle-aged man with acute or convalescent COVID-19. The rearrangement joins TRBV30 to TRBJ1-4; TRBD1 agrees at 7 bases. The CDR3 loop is CAWSPQGATNEKLFF. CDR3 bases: TGTGCCTGGAGTCCCCAGGGGGCAACTAATGAAAAACTGTTTTTT.